These T cell receptor beta chains were read from a single sample in a study of molecular identifiers for immune sequencing clone quantification. TCRdb reprocessed the PCR reads via MiXCR and lists one record per CDR3 protein. The sample holds hundreds of thousands of distinct CDR3 sequences; less than 20% are singletons and the top ten take around 0.86%. Sample: naive CD8+ T cells from blood, with Jurkat cell RNA spiked in. These TCRs come from a human donor in good health. Some libraries in this study had Jurkat cell RNA spiked in. Both conserved end residues are part of each CDR3. D genes are given only for firm matches.

V gene	D gene	CDR3 protein
TRBV4-3	.	CASSQERQSYYEQYF
TRBV10-1	TRBD2	CASSEMGLVNTGELFF
TRBV21-1	.	CASSRGETGGDQPQHF
TRBV15	.	CATSTGTEPKAFF
TRBV20-1	.	CSALERLSHEQFF
TRBV2	TRBD1	CASITRGPETEAFF
TRBV12-3/TRBV12-4	.	CASSFLAGNEKLFF
TRBV30	TRBD2	CAWQTSGTYEQYF
TRBV29-1	TRBD1	CSVEQGDSYEQYF
TRBV13	.	CASRGPGPGELFF
TRBV7-9	TRBD1	CASSLSDRDNTGELFF
TRBV20-1	.	CSAHDVEGYEQYF
TRBV27	.	CASSLSNPPADTQYF
TRBV7-9	TRBD2	CASSLALAENNEQFF
TRBV20-1	TRBD1	CSVNSRDRAYNEQFF
TRBV11-2	.	CASSLWRLSGTEAFF
TRBV19	.	CASSAGVYYGYTF
TRBV13	.	CASSSDSNTEAFF
TRBV7-9	TRBD2	CASSLEGGSLNEQFF
TRBV27	TRBD1	CASNTGQGSNEQCF
TRBV19	TRBD2	CASSIGSGEAKNIQYF
TRBV19	TRBD2	CASTGLAGYGSTDTQYF
TRBV4-3	.	CASSQERGLRMNTEAFF
TRBV7-9	.	CASSSRLEAPTDTQYF
TRBV4-3	.	CASSQDAGSYEQYF
TRBV4-1	TRBD1	CASSQEDRRTSTDTQYF
TRBV6-5	.	CASSLVEGYGYTF
TRBV5-4	TRBD1	CASSLVGQGFPNEKLFF
TRBV6-5	TRBD1	CASYSGTGPYEQYF
TRBV27	.	CASSSETGQSSYEQYF
TRBV12-5	TRBD1	CASGQDRGLYNEQFF
TRBV5-1	.	CASSLAAGEAFF
TRBV10-2	.	CASSLNGPGAFF
TRBV4-3	.	CASSQYRANTEAFF
TRBV28	.	CASSPYSGLSYEQYF
TRBV7-9	.	CASSTDGNQPQHF
TRBV27	.	CASSLGGGAAYEQYF
TRBV6-2/TRBV6-3	TRBD2	CGSSRLAGYEQYF
TRBV20-1	TRBD2	CSARDPSGSALSTDTQYF
TRBV7-6	.	CASSLGVGTRYNEQFF
TRBV19	TRBD2	CASSQLAGPNQETQYF
TRBV9	.	CASSVGARSSYEQYF
TRBV5-5	.	CASSYRAIAGAYEQYF
TRBV5-6	.	CASSPRRGSSYNEQFF
TRBV5-8	.	CASSLEGSWAIEAFF
TRBV27	.	CASSLSQGLKAYEKYF
TRBV27	TRBD1	CASSLSGTGFTEAFF
TRBV28	.	CASGQPRDTIYF
TRBV14	.	CASSHGRAVYEQYF
TRBV29-1	.	CSVAGAGAEQFF
TRBV30	TRBD2	CAWASGLYYEQYF
TRBV11-2	TRBD1	CASSLVQGAVNTEAFF
TRBV19	.	CASTPRHGNTGELFF
TRBV5-6	.	CVSSHEGSGELFF
TRBV13	.	CASSLGPGSPTTEAFF
TRBV2	.	CASSDYGRNTEAFF
TRBV13	.	CASSHAGEQYF